This entry lists 19 T cell receptor beta chains sequenced from one sample in a study of T cell repertoires in cytomegalovirus infection. MiXCR was run by TCRdb on the reads, yielding one entry per CDR3 protein. The table shows more than 650,000 distinct CDR3 sequences, with about a third occurring only once. The specimen was PBMCs. The origin of the receptors is a human donor in good health (CMV status not recorded). Some clones in this sample may be carry-over from other donors' samples.

This clonotype was found a few times. This sequence joins TRBV10-3 and TRBJ1-5; D uncertain. This CDR3 is built from 14 residues. Deletions cut 10 bases from V and 0 bases from J, with 13 bases between. Germline loops: CDR1 ENHRY, CDR2 SYGVKD. The CDR3 DNA follows: TGTGCCACCTGCTCGGATTATAGCAATCAGCCCCAGCATTTT. Its protein is CATCSDYSNQPQHF.

This clonotype was observed many times. The chain employs TRBV7-2 and TRBJ2-2; D not resolved. The CDR3 has 16 amino acids. Germline CDR1 is SGHTA and CDR2 is FQGNSA. V was pared by 0 bases and J by 0 bases, with 8 bases between. Here the CDR3 reads CASSLAHISNTGELFF. Here the CDR3 DNA reads TGTGCCAGCAGCTTAGCGCACATCTCGAACACCGGGGAGCTGTTTTTT.

The sample holds a few counts of this clonotype. The chain joins TRBV28 to TRBJ2-6, with a weak D call TRBD2 (5 bases). Germline lookup yields CDR1 MDHEN and CDR2 SYDVKM. There are 18 residues in the CDR3. V lost 5 bases, J lost 0 bases, and 17 bases lay in between. CDR3 nucleotides: TGTGCCAGCAGTCAAACGCTGTGGGAGTTCTCTGGGGCCAACGTCCTGACTTTC. The encoded protein is CASSQTLWEFSGANVLTF.

At least ten counts were recorded for this clonotype. The gene calls are TRBV10-3 and TRBJ2-5; D remains ambiguous. Trimming stripped 3 bases from V and 3 bases from J, with 11 bases between. In germline, CDR1 is ENHRY, CDR2 SYGVKD. The CDR3 has 14 residues. CDR3 sequence: CAISDLPEKETQYF. In DNA, the CDR3 is TGTGCCATCAGTGACTTGCCGGAAAAAGAGACCCAGTACTTC.

A word on this clonotype: One end of the junction fails to match germline, which may point to a read error. The chain carries TRBV20-1 and TRBJ1-1; weak D call: TRBD1 (6 bases). CDR3 length equals 15 residues. Germline V CDR1 and CDR2: DFQATT, SNEGSKA (reference sequence). The CDR3 DNA follows: TGCAGTGCCGTCTTACCCGGGACACTGAACACTAAAGCTTTCTTT. Translation: CSAVLPGTLNTKAFF.

The rearrangement joins TRBV20-1 to TRBJ2-3; D perhaps matches TRBD2 (5 bases). Germline V gives CDR1 DFQATT, CDR2 SNEGSKA (reference sequence). V was trimmed by 5 bases and J by 7 bases, leaving 13 bases between them. The CDR3 consists of 12 residues. This CDR3 is CSAPRPGNTQYF. The CDR3 DNA sequence: TGCAGTGCTCCAAGACCCGGGAATACGCAGTATTTT.

This clonotype was seen once. The chain recombines TRBV19 with TRBJ2-1, with TRBD2 identical over 8 bases. This CDR3 comprises 15 residues. The germline V gene has CDR1 LNHDA and CDR2 SQIVND (reference sequence). V dropped 2 bases and J dropped 7; count of bases not matched to a gene: 7. The CDR3 loop is CASSIFSGGGNEQFF. CDR3 DNA sequence: TGTGCCAGTAGTATATTCAGCGGGGGAGGTAATGAGCAGTTCTTC.

This chain connects TRBV3-1 to TRBJ2-7; TRBD1 might be the D (6 bases). The CDR3 is 12 amino acids. CDR1 and CDR2 (germline): LGHDT, YNNKEL (reference sequence). V was clipped by 4 bases and J by 7 bases, with 11 bases between them. Here the CDR3 DNA reads TGTGCCAGCAGCCGTCAGGGGAGAGAGCAGTACTTC. It codes for CASSRQGREQYF.

This chain links TRBV7-2 with TRBJ1-1, with 9 positions matching TRBD1. The CDR3 runs 15 residues. V lost 6 bases to trimming and J lost 6 bases; unmatched junction nucleotides: 11. Germline-derived CDR1 and CDR2 are SGHTA and FQGNSA. The CDR3 nucleotides are TGTGCCAGCAGGCTACAGGGGGCCGAAAGGGCTGAAGCTTTCTTT. It translates to CASRLQGAERAEAFF.

This clonotype was counted many times. This chain connects TRBV11-2 to TRBJ2-7, with a weak D call TRBD2 (5 bases). V was shortened by 0 bases and J by 0 bases, with 9 bases between the two germline ends. Per germline, CDR1 SGHAT and CDR2 FQNNGV. The CDR3 loop spans 15 amino acids. CDR3 protein: CASSLETTSSYEQYF. CDR3 sequence (DNA): TGTGCCAGCAGCTTAGAGACTACGAGCTCCTACGAGCAGTACTTC.

There are a few counts of this clonotype. This sequence joins TRBV5-6 and TRBJ2-7, with 7 bases that match TRBD1. Per the germline V gene, CDR1 is SGHDT and CDR2 is YYEEEE. The ends lost 4 bases at V and 2 bases at J; junction bases unmatched: 9. The CDR3 loop spans 15 amino acids. The CDR3 DNA follows: TGTGCCAGCAGCGCGGAAGGTACAGGGGCCTACGAGCAGTACTTC. As protein: CASSAEGTGAYEQYF.

This clonotype was observed once. The rearrangement joins TRBV12-3 or TRBV12-4 to TRBJ1-5; D unclear. The CDR3 sequence is 16 residues long. The V end was cut by 4 bases, the J end by 6 bases, with 19 bases between. The DNA of the CDR3 is TGTGCCAGCAGTTCCACGGGTTTCGGGCGGATTCAGCCCCAGCATTTT. Protein sequence: CASSSTGFGRIQPQHF.

The sample holds a few counts of this clonotype. This chain joins TRBV6-1 and TRBJ1-1; D is ambiguous. This CDR3 has 15 residues. The V gene lost 4 bases and the J gene lost 1 base, with 13 bases spanning the gap. The germline V gene has CDR1 MNHNS and CDR2 SASEGT. The CDR3: CASSGERVGNTEAFF. CDR3 DNA: TGTGCCAGCAGTGGGGAACGGGTGGGGAACACTGAAGCTTTCTTT.

This clonotype was observed a handful of times. The chain is built from TRBV27 and TRBJ2-1, with D possibly TRBD2 on 6 matching bases. With 5 bases removed from V and 1 base from J, the gap between germline ends came to 15 bases. This CDR3 has 16 amino acids. The germline CDR1 and CDR2 sequences are MNHEY and SMNVEV (reference sequence). The CDR3 reads CASSTRLDPSYNEQFF. In DNA form, the CDR3 reads TGTGCCAGCAGTACCAGACTAGATCCTTCCTACAATGAGCAGTTCTTC.

The chain is built from TRBV18 and TRBJ2-7; tentative D call: TRBD1 (6 bases). The CDR3 extends over 15 amino acids. V was shortened by 2 bases and J by 0 bases, with 11 bases between the two germline ends. The V gene's germline CDR1 is KGHSH and CDR2 LQKENI. CDR3 in amino acids: CASSPGTSDSYEQYF. The DNA of the CDR3 is TGTGCCAGCTCACCAGGGACATCGGACTCCTACGAGCAGTACTTC.

In its sample, this clonotype was seen a few times. The rearrangement links TRBV6-6 to TRBJ1-4, with D tentatively TRBD1 (5 bases). The V end lost 4 bases, the J end lost 6 bases, and 18 bases lay between the germline ends. CDR1 is MNHNY and CDR2 is SVGAGI in the germline V gene (reference sequence). The CDR3 runs to 16 residues. Here the CDR3 reads CASSSERFDSYEKLFF. CDR3 bases: TGTGCCAGCAGTTCCGAACGATTTGACAGTTATGAAAAACTGTTTTTT.

V gene TRBV20-1 combines with J gene TRBJ2-3; D tentatively reads TRBD1 or TRBD2 (7 bases each). The CDR3 has 14 amino acids. The germline V gene has CDR1 DFQATT and CDR2 SNEGSKA (reference sequence). Trimming stripped 3 bases from V and 0 bases from J, with 10 bases between. CDR3 sequence reads: CSASQGGSTDTQYF. The CDR3 region has the DNA TGCAGTGCTAGTCAGGGGGGGAGCACAGATACGCAGTATTTT.

This clonotype showed up many times. The rearrangement uses TRBV4-1 and TRBJ1-1; no clear D. Germline loops: CDR1 MGHRA, CDR2 YSYEKL. V was pared by 0 bases and J by 0 bases, with 11 bases between. The CDR3 is 16 amino acids. The CDR3 spells CASSQESVRMNTEAFF. DNA for the CDR3: TGCGCCAGCAGCCAAGAAAGTGTTCGGATGAACACTGAAGCTTTCTTT.

V and J are TRBV27 and TRBJ1-2; D is ambiguous. Germline CDR1 MNHEY, CDR2 SMNVEV (reference sequence). This CDR3 has 14 amino acids. V was cut by 6 bases and J by 4 bases, with 15 bases left in between. The CDR3 loop reads CASSRRTGPYGYTF. DNA of the CDR3: TGTGCCAGCAGCCGGCGGACGGGTCCCTATGGCTACACCTTC.